This paragraph reports one T cell receptor beta chain. This sample's TCRbeta library carried unique molecular identifier barcodes. One entry per CDR3 protein, called by TCRdb with MiXCR from the PCR reads. Of 80,000 or so distinct CDR3 sequences listed, roughly 14% are singletons. This record comes from a study of T-cell reconstitution after alpha-beta-depleted transplantation in children. Sequenced here: PBMCs, mostly from graft donor cells, sampled 180 days after TCRalphabeta/CD19-depleted stem cell transplant. This clonotype originated in a male patient aged 2 to 10 who had a stem cell transplant for acute lymphoblastic leukemia, so the T cells may come from the graft donor.

The CDR3 DNA sequence: TGCAGTGCTAGTCCCGGGACTAGCGGGAGAGGGACCTACGAGCAGTACTTC. Its translation is CSASPGTSGRGTYEQYF. This chain connects TRBV20-1 to TRBJ2-7, with 14 bases lining up with TRBD2. V lost 3 bases to trimming and J lost 2 bases; unmatched junction nucleotides: 9. Germline-derived CDR1 and CDR2 are DFQATT and SNEGSKA (reference sequence). The CDR3 spans 17 residues.